A single count supports the clone carrying this TCR beta chain. Its specificity is not known. Other DNA sequences of this sample code for an identical CDR3. The record originates from a study of shared clonotypes between healthy human individuals. Study as a whole: Sampling drew on donors who were two women and a few men aged 18 to 49.

CD8 memory cells included CD45RO+ cells plus CCR7-negative CD45RA+ TemRA cells. Overall study findings and caveats: Non-shared clonotypes were found to have lower generation probabilities than the clonotypes that were shared by all four of the sorted-subset donors. Memory subsets generally showed lower estimated richness than naive subsets.

Data came from immunoSEQ multiplex PCR; TCRdb stores just in-frame clones and leaves some out. Among roughly 660,000 clones listed, 90% were seen once. Trimming took off 0 bases at V and 2 bases at J, with 8 bases between the two ends. CDR1 and CDR2 from the germline V gene are SGDLS and YYNGEE. This CDR3 has 15 residues. The rearrangement uses TRBV9 and TRBJ2-2; D is tentatively TRBD1 or TRBD2 (5 bases each). The TCR sequence derives from a man between 18 and 35 years old in good health. Some clones in this sample may be carry-over from other donors' samples. The specimen was memory CD8+ T cells from PBMCs. Subset reported: CD45RO+ cells pooled with CCR7-negative TemRA cells. The CDR3, as DNA: TGTGCCAGCAGCGTAGCCGGGACCAACACCGGGGAGCTGTTTTTT. Translation gives CASSVAGTNTGELFF.